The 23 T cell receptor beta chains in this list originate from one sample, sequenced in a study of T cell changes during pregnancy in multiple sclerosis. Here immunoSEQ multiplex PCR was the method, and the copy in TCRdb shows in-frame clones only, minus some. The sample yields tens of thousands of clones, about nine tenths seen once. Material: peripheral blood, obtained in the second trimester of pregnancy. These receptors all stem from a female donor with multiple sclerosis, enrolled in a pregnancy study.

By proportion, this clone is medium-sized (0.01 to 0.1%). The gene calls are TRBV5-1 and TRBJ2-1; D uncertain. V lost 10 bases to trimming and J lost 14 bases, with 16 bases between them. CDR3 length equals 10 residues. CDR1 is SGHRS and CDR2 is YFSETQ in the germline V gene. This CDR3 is CARHKNREFF. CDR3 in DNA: TGCGCCCGCCATAAAAACCGGGAGTTCTTC.

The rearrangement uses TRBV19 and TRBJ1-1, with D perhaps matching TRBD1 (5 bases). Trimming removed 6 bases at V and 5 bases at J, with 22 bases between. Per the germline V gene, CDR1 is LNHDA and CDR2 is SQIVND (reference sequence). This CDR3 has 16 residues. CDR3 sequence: CASRLIKGTYETEAFF. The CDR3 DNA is TGTGCCAGTAGACTGATCAAGGGGACTTACGAGACTGAAGCTTTCTTT.

The CDR3 here is CASTQTGPASQHF. DNA of the CDR3: TGTGCCAGCACTCAGACAGGTCCGGCCAGCCAGCATTTT. This rearrangement joins TRBV25-1 to TRBJ1-5, with D perhaps TRBD1 (6 bases). Per germline, CDR1 MGHDK and CDR2 SYGVNS. Trimming took off 7 bases at V and 12 bases at J, with 19 bases between the two ends. CDR3 length equals 13 residues.

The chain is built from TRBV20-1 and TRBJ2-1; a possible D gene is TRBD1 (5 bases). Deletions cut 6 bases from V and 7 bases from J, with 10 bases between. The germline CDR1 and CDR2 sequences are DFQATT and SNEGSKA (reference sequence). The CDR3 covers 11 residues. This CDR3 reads CSARGRNEQFF. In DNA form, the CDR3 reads TGCAGTGCAAGGGGCAGGAATGAGCAGTTCTTC.

CDR3 in DNA: TGTGCCAGTAGTCCGAGACACGTCCAAGAGACCCAGTACTTC. As protein: CASSPRHVQETQYF. The rearrangement uses TRBV19 and TRBJ2-5; unclear D gene. The CDR3 has 14 amino acids. The V gene's germline CDR1 is LNHDA and CDR2 SQIVND (reference sequence). V lost 5 bases and J 1 base, leaving 11 bases between the germline ends. Full variable domain (missing parts from reference TRBV19 and TRBJ2-5): DGGITQSPKYLFRKEGQNVTLSCEQNLNHDAMYWYRQDPGQGLRLIYYSQIVNDFQKGDIAEGYSVSREKKESFPLTVTSAQKNPTAFYLCASSPRHVQETQYFGPGTRLLVL.

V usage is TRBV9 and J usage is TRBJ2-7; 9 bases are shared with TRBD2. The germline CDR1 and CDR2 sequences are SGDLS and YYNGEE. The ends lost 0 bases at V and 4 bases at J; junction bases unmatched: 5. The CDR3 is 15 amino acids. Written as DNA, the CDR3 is TGTGCCAGCAGCGTAGCTCCTAGCGGGGTGTACGAGCAGTACTTC. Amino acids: CASSVAPSGVYEQYF.

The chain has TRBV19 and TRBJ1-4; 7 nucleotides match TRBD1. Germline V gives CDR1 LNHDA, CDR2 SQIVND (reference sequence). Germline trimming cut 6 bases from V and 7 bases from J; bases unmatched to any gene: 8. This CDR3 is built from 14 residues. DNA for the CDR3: TGTGCCAGTAGACCGACAGGGAGTAGTGAAAAACTGTTTTTT. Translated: CASRPTGSSEKLFF.

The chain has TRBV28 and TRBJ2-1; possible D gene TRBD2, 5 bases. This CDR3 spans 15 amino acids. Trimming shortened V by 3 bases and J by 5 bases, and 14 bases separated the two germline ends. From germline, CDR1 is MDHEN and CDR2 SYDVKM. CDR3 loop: CASSFVGELHNEQFF. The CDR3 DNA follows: TGTGCCAGCAGTTTCGTTGGGGAGTTACACAATGAGCAGTTCTTC.

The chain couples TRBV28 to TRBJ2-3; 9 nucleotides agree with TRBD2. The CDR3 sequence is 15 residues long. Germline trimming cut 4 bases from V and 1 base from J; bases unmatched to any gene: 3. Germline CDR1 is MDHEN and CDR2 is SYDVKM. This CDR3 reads CASSSLAGGTDTQYF. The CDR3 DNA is TGTGCCAGCAGTTCTTTAGCGGGAGGCACAGATACGCAGTATTTT.

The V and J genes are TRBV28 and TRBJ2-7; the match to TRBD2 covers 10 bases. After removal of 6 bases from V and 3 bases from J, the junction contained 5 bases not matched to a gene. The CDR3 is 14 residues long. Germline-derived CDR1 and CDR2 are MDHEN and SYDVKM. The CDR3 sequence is CASSLAGEDYEQYF. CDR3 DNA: TGTGCCAGCAGCCTAGCGGGAGAAGACTACGAGCAGTACTTC. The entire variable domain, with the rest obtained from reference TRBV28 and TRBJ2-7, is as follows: DVKVTQSSRYLVKRTGEKVFLECVQDMDHENMFWYRQDPGLGLRLIYFSYDVKMKEKGDIPEGYSVSREKKERFSLILESASTNQTSMYLCASSLAGEDYEQYFGPGTRLTVT.

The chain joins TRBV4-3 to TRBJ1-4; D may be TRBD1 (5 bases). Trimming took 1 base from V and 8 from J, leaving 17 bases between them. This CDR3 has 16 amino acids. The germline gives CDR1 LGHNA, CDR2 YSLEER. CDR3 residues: CASSQGVQGSEEKLFF. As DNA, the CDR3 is TGCGCCAGCAGCCAAGGTGTCCAGGGAAGTGAGGAAAAACTGTTTTTT.

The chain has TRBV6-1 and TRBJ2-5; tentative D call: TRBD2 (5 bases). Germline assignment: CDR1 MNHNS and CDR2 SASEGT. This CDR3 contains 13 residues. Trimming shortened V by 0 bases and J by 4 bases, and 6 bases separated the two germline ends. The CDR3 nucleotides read TGTGCCAGCAGTGAAGCCGGAGGAGAGACCCAGTACTTC. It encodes CASSEAGGETQYF.

This CDR3 reads CASSLLGVATEAFF. Written as DNA, the CDR3 is TGTGCCAGCAGTTTATTAGGGGTAGCCACTGAAGCTTTCTTT. The chain combines TRBV28 with TRBJ1-1, with a weak D call TRBD1 (5 bases). Trimming removed 1 base from V and 4 bases from J, with 10 bases in between. Per the germline V gene, CDR1 is MDHEN and CDR2 is SYDVKM. This CDR3 region has 14 residues.

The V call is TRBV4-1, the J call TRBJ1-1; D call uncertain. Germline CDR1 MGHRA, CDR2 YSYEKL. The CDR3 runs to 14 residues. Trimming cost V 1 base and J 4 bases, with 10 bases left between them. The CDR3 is CASSQVGSGTEAFF. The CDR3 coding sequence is TGCGCCAGCAGCCAAGTCGGGTCGGGCACTGAAGCTTTCTTT.

The CDR3 loop is CASSQEGQGSPEAFF. In DNA, the CDR3 is TGCGCCAGCAGCCAAGAAGGACAGGGGAGTCCTGAAGCTTTCTTT. The rearrangement links TRBV4-1 to TRBJ1-1; 9 bases agree with TRBD1. V lost 0 bases, J lost 6 bases, and 5 bases stayed unmatched. In germline, CDR1 is MGHRA, CDR2 YSYEKL. The CDR3 contains 15 residues.

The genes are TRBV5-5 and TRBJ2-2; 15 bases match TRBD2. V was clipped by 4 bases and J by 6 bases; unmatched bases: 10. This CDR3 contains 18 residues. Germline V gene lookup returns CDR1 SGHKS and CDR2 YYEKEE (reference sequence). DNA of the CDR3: TGTGCCAGCAGCAGGACTAGCGGGGGGGCCTCTTTCCCCGGGGAGCTGTTTTTT. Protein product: CASSRTSGGASFPGELFF.

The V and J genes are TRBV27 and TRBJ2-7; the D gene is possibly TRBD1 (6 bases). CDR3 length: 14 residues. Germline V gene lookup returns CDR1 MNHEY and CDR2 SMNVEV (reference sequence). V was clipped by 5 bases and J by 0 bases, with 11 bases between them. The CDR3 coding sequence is TGTGCCAGCAGTCTCCAGACAGGCTCCTACGAGCAGTACTTC. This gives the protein CASSLQTGSYEQYF.

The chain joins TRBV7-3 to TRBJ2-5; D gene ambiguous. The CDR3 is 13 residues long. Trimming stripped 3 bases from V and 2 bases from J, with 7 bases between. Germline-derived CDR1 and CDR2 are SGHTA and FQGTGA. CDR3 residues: CASSFTRQETQYF. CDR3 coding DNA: TGTGCCAGCAGCTTTACCCGGCAAGAGACCCAGTACTTC.

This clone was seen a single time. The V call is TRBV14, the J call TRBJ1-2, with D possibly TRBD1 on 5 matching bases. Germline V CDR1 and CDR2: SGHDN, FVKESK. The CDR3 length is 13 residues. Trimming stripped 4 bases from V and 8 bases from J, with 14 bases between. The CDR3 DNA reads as TGTGCCAGCAGCCGACAGATTTCGAACGGCTACACCTTC. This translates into CASSRQISNGYTF.

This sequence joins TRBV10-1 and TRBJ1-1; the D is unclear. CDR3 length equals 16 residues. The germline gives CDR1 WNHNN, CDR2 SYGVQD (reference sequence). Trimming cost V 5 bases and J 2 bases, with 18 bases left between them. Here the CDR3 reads CASSPKFGDPNTEAFF. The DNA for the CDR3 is TGCGCCAGCAGTCCCAAATTCGGAGATCCTAACACTGAAGCTTTCTTT.

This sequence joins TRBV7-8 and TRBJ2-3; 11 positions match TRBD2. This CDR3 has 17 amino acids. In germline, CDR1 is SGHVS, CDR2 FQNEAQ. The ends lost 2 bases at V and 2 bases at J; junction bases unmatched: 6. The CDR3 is CASSLPRLAGPTDTQYF. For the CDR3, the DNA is TGTGCCAGCAGCTTACCTAGACTAGCGGGACCCACAGATACGCAGTATTTT.

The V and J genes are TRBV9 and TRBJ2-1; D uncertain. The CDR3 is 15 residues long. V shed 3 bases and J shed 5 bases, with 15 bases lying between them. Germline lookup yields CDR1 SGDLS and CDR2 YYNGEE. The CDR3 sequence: CASSAHSLLDNEQFF. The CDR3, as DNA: TGTGCCAGCAGCGCTCACTCCCTATTGGACAATGAGCAGTTCTTC. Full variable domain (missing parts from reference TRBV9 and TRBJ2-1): DSGVTQTPKHLITATGQRVTLRCSPRSGDLSVYWYQQSLDQGLQFLIQYYNGEERAKGNILERFSAQQFPDLHSELNLSSLELGDSALYFCASSAHSLLDNEQFFGPGTRLTVL.

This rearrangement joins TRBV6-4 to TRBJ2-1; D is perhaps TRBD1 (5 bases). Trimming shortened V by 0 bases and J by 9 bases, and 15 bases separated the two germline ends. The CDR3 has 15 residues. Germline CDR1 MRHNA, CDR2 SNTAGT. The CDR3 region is CASSDSGVSSSEQFF. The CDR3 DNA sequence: TGTGCCAGCAGTGACTCAGGGGTATCGTCGAGTGAGCAGTTCTTC.